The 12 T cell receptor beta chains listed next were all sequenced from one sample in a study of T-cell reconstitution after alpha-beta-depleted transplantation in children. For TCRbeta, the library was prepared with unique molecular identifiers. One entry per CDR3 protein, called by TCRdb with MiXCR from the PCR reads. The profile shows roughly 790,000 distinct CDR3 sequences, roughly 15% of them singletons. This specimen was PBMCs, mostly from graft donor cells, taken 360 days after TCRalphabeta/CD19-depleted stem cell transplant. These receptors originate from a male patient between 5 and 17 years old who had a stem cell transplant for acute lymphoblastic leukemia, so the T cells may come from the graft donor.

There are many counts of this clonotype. For the CDR3, the DNA is TGCAGCGTTGGACAGCCGAACACTGAAGCTTTCTTT. It codes for CSVGQPNTEAFF. The chain couples TRBV29-1 to TRBJ1-1, with D possibly matching TRBD1 (5 bases). V was shortened by 4 bases and J by 1 base, with 7 bases between the two germline ends. Germline assignment: CDR1 SQVTM and CDR2 ANQGSEA. CDR3 length: 12 amino acids.

Written as DNA, the CDR3 is TGTGCCAGCAGCTTAGATCAGACCCCCTACGAGCAGTACTTC. Amino acids: CASSLDQTPYEQYF. The chain links TRBV7-8 to TRBJ2-7; D ambiguous. Germline V gene sequence: CDR1 SGHVS, CDR2 FQNEAQ. The CDR3 totals 14 residues. With 1 base removed from V and 2 bases from J, the gap between germline ends came to 9 bases.

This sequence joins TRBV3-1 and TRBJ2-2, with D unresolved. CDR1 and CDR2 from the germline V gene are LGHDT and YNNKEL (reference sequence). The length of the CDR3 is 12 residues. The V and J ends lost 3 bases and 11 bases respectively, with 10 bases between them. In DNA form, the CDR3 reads TGTGCCAGCAGCCATTCGGTGGGAGAGCTGTTTTTT. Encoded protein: CASSHSVGELFF. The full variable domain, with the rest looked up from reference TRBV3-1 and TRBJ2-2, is DTAVSQTPKYLVTQMGNDKSIKCEQNLGHDTMYWYKQDSKKFLKIMFSYNNKELIINETVPNRFSPKSPDKAHLNLHINSLELGDSAVYFCASSHSVGELFFGEGSRLTVL.

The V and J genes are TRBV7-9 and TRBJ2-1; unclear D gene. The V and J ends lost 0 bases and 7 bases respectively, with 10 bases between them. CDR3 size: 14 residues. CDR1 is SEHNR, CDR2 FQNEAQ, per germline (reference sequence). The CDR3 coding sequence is TGTGCCAGCAGCTTAGCAATGGACGGAAATGAGCAGTTCTTC. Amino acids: CASSLAMDGNEQFF. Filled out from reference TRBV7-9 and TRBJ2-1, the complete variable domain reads DTGVSQNPRHKITKRGQNVTFRCDPISEHNRLYWYRQTLGQGPEFLTYFQNEAQLEKSRLLSDRFSAERPKGSFSTLEIQRTEQGDSAMYLCASSLAMDGNEQFFGPGTRLTVL.

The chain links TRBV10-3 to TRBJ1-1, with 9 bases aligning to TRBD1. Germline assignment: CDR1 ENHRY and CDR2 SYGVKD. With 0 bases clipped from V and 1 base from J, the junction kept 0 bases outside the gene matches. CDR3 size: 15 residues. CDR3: CAISESGQGNTEAFF. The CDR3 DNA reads TGTGCCATCAGTGAGTCGGGACAGGGGAACACTGAAGCTTTCTTT.

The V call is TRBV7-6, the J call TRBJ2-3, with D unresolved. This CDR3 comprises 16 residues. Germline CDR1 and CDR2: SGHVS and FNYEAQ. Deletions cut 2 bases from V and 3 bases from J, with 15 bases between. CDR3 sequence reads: CASSLHWAKVTDTQYF. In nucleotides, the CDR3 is TGTGCCAGCAGCTTACATTGGGCTAAAGTGACAGATACGCAGTATTTT.

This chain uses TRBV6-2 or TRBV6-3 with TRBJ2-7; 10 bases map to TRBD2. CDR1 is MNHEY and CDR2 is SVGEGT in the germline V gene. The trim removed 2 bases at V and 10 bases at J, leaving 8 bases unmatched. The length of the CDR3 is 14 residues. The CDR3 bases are TGTGCCAGCAGTTACGGCAATAGCGGGAGGTTACAGTACTTC. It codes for CASSYGNSGRLQYF.

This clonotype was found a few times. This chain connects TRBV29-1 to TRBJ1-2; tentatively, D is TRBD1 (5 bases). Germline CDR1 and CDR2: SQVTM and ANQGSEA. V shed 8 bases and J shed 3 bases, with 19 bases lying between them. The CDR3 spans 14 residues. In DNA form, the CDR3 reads TGCAGCACGGTCCGGGGCCCTGACCACTATGGCTACACCTTC. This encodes CSTVRGPDHYGYTF.

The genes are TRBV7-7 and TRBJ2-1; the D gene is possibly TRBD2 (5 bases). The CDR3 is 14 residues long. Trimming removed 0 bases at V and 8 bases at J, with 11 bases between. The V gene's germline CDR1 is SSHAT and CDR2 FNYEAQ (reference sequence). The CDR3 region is CASSLAGGFHEQFF. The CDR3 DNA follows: TGTGCCAGCAGCTTAGCAGGCGGGTTTCATGAGCAGTTCTTC.

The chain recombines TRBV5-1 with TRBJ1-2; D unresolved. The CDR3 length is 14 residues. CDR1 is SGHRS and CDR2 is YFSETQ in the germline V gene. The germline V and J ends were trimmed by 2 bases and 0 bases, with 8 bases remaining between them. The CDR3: CASSLRASNYGYTF. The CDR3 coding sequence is TGCGCCAGCAGCTTAAGGGCCTCTAACTATGGCTACACCTTC.

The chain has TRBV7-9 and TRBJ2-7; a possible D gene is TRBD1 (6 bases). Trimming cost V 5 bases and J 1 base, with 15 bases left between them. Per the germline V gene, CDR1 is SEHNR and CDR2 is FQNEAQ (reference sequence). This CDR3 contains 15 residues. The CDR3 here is CASSPDRYSSYEQYF. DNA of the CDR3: TGTGCCAGCAGCCCCGACAGGTACAGTTCCTACGAGCAGTACTTC. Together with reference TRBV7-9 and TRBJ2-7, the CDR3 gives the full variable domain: DTGVSQNPRHKITKRGQNVTFRCDPISEHNRLYWYRQTLGQGPEFLTYFQNEAQLEKSRLLSDRFSAERPKGSFSTLEIQRTEQGDSAMYLCASSPDRYSSYEQYFGPGTRLTVT.

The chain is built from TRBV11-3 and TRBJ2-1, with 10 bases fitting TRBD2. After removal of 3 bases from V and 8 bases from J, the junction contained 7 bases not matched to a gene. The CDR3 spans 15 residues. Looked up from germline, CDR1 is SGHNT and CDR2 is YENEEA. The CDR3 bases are TGTGCCAGCAGCTTTAACGGACTAGCGGTAGATGAGCAGTTCTTC. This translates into CASSFNGLAVDEQFF. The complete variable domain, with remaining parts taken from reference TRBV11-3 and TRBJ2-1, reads EAGVVQSPRYKIIEKKQPVAFWCNPISGHNTLYWYLQNLGQGPELLIRYENEEAVDDSQLPKDRFSAERLKGVDSTLKIQPAELGDSAVYLCASSFNGLAVDEQFFGPGTRLTVL.